The 21 T cell receptor beta chains listed next were all sequenced from one sample in a study of blood T cell repertoires in COVID-19. This table comes from immunoSEQ multiplex PCR, and its TCRdb copy is limited to in-frame clones, with some not included. The table lists 180,000 or so clones, roughly 86% of them singletons. Material: peripheral blood. These TCRs come from a man between 18 and 35 years old with acute or convalescent COVID-19.

This sequence joins TRBV3-1 (or the pseudogene TRBV3-2) and TRBJ2-1; 7 bases agree with TRBD2. Germline V CDR1 and CDR2: LGHDT, YNNKEL (reference sequence). The CDR3 runs to 16 residues. Trimming cost V 5 bases and J 4 bases; bases outside gene matches: 11. CDR3 residues: CASSSQRGRGYNEQFF. The CDR3 region has the DNA TGTGCCAGCAGCTCTCAGCGGGGTCGGGGATACAATGAGCAGTTCTTC.

The chain has TRBV5-8 and TRBJ1-2, with D perhaps TRBD1 (6 bases). V lost 1 base to trimming and J lost 4 bases, with 11 bases between them. This CDR3 spans 14 amino acids. Germline CDR1 reads SGHTS; CDR2 reads YDEGEE. The CDR3 nucleotides read TGTGCCAGCAGCTTGCGGGGGGCTCCCTATGGCTACACCTTC. As protein: CASSLRGAPYGYTF.

The J gene is TRBJ2-1, the V gene TRBV29-1; 7 bases map to TRBD1. The CDR3 runs to 15 residues. Looked up from germline, CDR1 is SQVTM and CDR2 is ANQGSEA. Losses at the gene ends were 2 bases for V and 1 base for J; bases not matched to a gene: 5. In nucleotides, the CDR3 is TGCAGCGTTGAACGGACAGGTGGGTCCTACAATGAGCAGTTCTTC. This codes for CSVERTGGSYNEQFF.

V usage is TRBV9 and J usage is TRBJ1-2, with TRBD1 identical over 10 bases. Germline CDR1 SGDLS, CDR2 YYNGEE. This CDR3 is built from 13 residues. V dropped 4 bases and J dropped 6; count of bases not matched to a gene: 3. The CDR3 nucleotides read TGTGCCAGCAGCACCGGACAGGGGGATGGCTACACCTTC. Translation: CASSTGQGDGYTF.

The chain carries TRBV9 and TRBJ1-1, with a possible D match to TRBD1 (6 bases). Looked up from germline, CDR1 is SGDLS and CDR2 is YYNGEE. This CDR3 comprises 15 residues. Trimming cost V 4 bases and J 4 bases, with 17 bases left between them. CDR3 coding DNA: TGTGCCAGCAGCTCAGCAGGGGTTATCGGCACTGAAGCTTTCTTT. As protein: CASSSAGVIGTEAFF.

The chain recombines TRBV19 with TRBJ1-5; possibly TRBD1 for D (5 bases). The CDR3 has 15 amino acids. The V gene's germline CDR1 is LNHDA and CDR2 SQIVND (reference sequence). V lost 6 bases, J lost 6 bases, and 18 bases lay in between. The CDR3 is CASRPDSRLGQPQHF. The CDR3 coding sequence is TGTGCCAGTAGGCCAGACAGTAGATTAGGTCAGCCCCAGCATTTT.

The CDR3 region is CASSISSGGGSEQFF. DNA for the CDR3: TGTGCCAGTAGTATATCTAGCGGGGGGGGAAGTGAGCAGTTCTTC. The chain links TRBV19 to TRBJ2-1; 12 positions match TRBD2. The CDR3 loop spans 15 amino acids. Unmatched junction bases numbered 5, after V lost 2 bases and J lost 9 bases. Germline V gene lookup returns CDR1 LNHDA and CDR2 SQIVND (reference sequence). The variable domain in full, with the rest retrieved from reference TRBV19 and TRBJ2-1, is DGGITQSPKYLFRKEGQNVTLSCEQNLNHDAMYWYRQDPGQGLRLIYYSQIVNDFQKGDIAEGYSVSREKKESFPLTVTSAQKNPTAFYLCASSISSGGGSEQFFGPGTRLTVL.

This clone was seen once. The rearrangement uses TRBV10-3 and TRBJ1-1; TRBD1 agrees at 7 bases. J gave up 0 bases and V 10 bases, and 5 bases lay outside the gene matches. Germline loops: CDR1 ENHRY, CDR2 SYGVKD. The CDR3 extends over 13 amino acids. The DNA of the CDR3 is TGTGCCAGTCGACAGGGCCTGAACACTGAAGCTTTCTTT. Its translation: CASRQGLNTEAFF.

This clone was counted a single time. This chain's CDR3 is CASNPRAGFEPQHF. The DNA for the CDR3 is TGTGCCAGTAACCCTCGGGCGGGGTTCGAGCCCCAGCATTTT. V usage is TRBV19 and J usage is TRBJ1-5; D gene uncertain. In germline, CDR1 is LNHDA, CDR2 SQIVND (reference sequence). Deletions cut 7 bases from V and 8 bases from J, with 18 bases between. CDR3 length equals 14 residues.

The rearrangement uses TRBV3-1 (or the pseudogene TRBV3-2) and TRBJ2-1; 8 bases align to TRBD2. Germline V gene lookup returns CDR1 LGHDT and CDR2 YNNKEL (reference sequence). This CDR3 contains 12 residues. With V trimmed by 1 base and J by 12 bases, 2 bases remained unmatched. CDR3 protein: CASSQVAGSQFF. The CDR3 coding sequence is TGTGCCAGCAGCCAAGTAGCGGGGTCGCAGTTCTTC.

This chain joins TRBV7-9 and TRBJ1-1; TRBD1 is a possible D gene (6 bases). Trimming shortened V by 5 bases and J by 1 base, and 11 bases separated the two germline ends. The germline CDR1 and CDR2 sequences are SEHNR and FQNEAQ (reference sequence). This CDR3 has 14 amino acids. The CDR3 spells CASSMTGSNTEAFF. Here the CDR3 DNA reads TGTGCCAGCAGCATGACAGGTTCGAACACTGAAGCTTTCTTT. The entire variable domain, with the rest obtained from reference TRBV7-9 and TRBJ1-1, is as follows: DTGVSQNPRHKITKRGQNVTFRCDPISEHNRLYWYRQTLGQGPEFLTYFQNEAQLEKSRLLSDRFSAERPKGSFSTLEIQRTEQGDSAMYLCASSMTGSNTEAFFGQGTRLTVV.

The chain has TRBV5-4 and TRBJ2-3, with a possible D match to TRBD1 (5 bases). V was clipped by 1 base and J by 5 bases, with 14 bases between them. The CDR3 runs to 15 residues. Germline values: CDR1 SGHNT, CDR2 YYREEE (reference sequence). In DNA form, the CDR3 reads TGTGCCAGCAGCTTGAGAAGGGGTATAGAAGATACGCAGTATTTT. Amino acid sequence: CASSLRRGIEDTQYF. The full variable domain, rest sourced from reference TRBV5-4 and TRBJ2-3, is ETGVTQSPTHLIKTRGQQVTLRCSSQSGHNTVSWYQQALGQGPQFIFQYYREEENGRGNFPPRFSGLQFPNYSSELNVNALELDDSALYLCASSLRRGIEDTQYFGPGTRLTVL.

V usage is TRBV7-2 and J usage is TRBJ1-5; D is undetermined. The V gene lost 2 bases and the J gene lost 5 bases, with 13 bases spanning the gap. CDR1 SGHTA and CDR2 FQGNSA come from the germline V gene. This CDR3 region has 15 residues. The chain's CDR3 is CASSLSSGSHQPQHF. The CDR3 DNA sequence: TGTGCCAGCAGCTTATCATCGGGAAGCCATCAGCCCCAGCATTTT.

The gene calls are TRBV10-2 and TRBJ2-5; D call uncertain. This CDR3 contains 14 residues. V was trimmed by 3 bases and J by 1 base, leaving 9 bases between them. Germline V gene lookup returns CDR1 WSHSY and CDR2 SAAADI. Here the CDR3 reads CASSDIVSQETQYF. The CDR3 nucleotides are TGCGCCAGCAGTGATATTGTCTCCCAAGAGACCCAGTACTTC.

The rearrangement links TRBV11-2 to TRBJ1-2; possibly TRBD1 for D (5 bases). The length of the CDR3 is 14 residues. V dropped 5 bases and J dropped 3 bases, with 13 bases sitting between them. Germline assignment: CDR1 SGHAT and CDR2 FQNNGV. The CDR3 region is CASSRGLGDYGYTF. The DNA of the CDR3 is TGTGCCAGCAGCCGTGGATTAGGGGACTATGGCTACACCTTC.

The V call is TRBV6-6, the J call TRBJ1-2; the match to TRBD1 covers 11 bases. Germline V CDR1 and CDR2: MNHNY, SVGAGI (reference sequence). With 5 bases clipped from V and 6 bases from J, the junction kept 11 bases outside the gene matches. CDR3 length equals 16 residues. CDR3 sequence (DNA): TGTGCCAGCAGTCCCCCCGGACAGGGGGCGATAAATGGCTACACCTTC. This encodes CASSPPGQGAINGYTF.

The chain links TRBV29-1 to TRBJ1-1, with D tentatively TRBD1 (5 bases). Trimming removed 2 bases at V and 5 bases at J, with 9 bases between. Germline loops: CDR1 SQVTM, CDR2 ANQGSEA. The CDR3 length is 12 residues. The CDR3 DNA follows: TGCAGCGTTGAACCGGGGGAGACTGAAGCTTTCTTT. Amino acids: CSVEPGETEAFF.

The chain carries TRBV5-4 and TRBJ1-1, with D perhaps matching TRBD1 (5 bases). CDR1 and CDR2 from the germline V gene are SGHNT and YYREEE (reference sequence). V lost 2 bases and J 1 base, leaving 9 bases between the germline ends. The CDR3 contains 14 residues. The DNA for the CDR3 is TGTGCCAGCAGCTTTGACAGTGGGAACACTGAAGCTTTCTTT. Translating it yields CASSFDSGNTEAFF.

The rearrangement links TRBV5-6 to TRBJ2-1; 11 bases agree with TRBD2. J lost 4 bases, V lost 5 bases, and 8 bases had no gene match. The CDR3 runs to 16 residues. Germline lookup yields CDR1 SGHDT and CDR2 YYEEEE. The CDR3 DNA reads as TGTGCCAGCAGACCCTCCTGGACTAGCGGGTACAATGAGCAGTTCTTC. It yields the protein CASRPSWTSGYNEQFF.

The chain recombines TRBV7-9 with TRBJ2-5; TRBD1 agrees at 10 bases. J lost 4 bases, V lost 4 bases, and 6 bases had no gene match. CDR3 length: 15 amino acids. The V gene's germline CDR1 is SEHNR and CDR2 FQNEAQ (reference sequence). Here the CDR3 reads CASSSDRGHVETQYF. In nucleotides, the CDR3 is TGTGCCAGCAGCTCCGACAGGGGGCATGTAGAGACCCAGTACTTC.

The DNA of the CDR3 is TGTGCCAGCGGGGGGGGACGGACTCTAGCCAAAAACATTCAGTACTTC. Protein: CASGGGRTLAKNIQYF. This chain links TRBV2 with TRBJ2-4; TRBD2 matches 7 bases. With V trimmed by 8 bases and J by 0 bases, 10 bases remained unmatched. The CDR3 extends over 16 amino acids. The V gene's germline CDR1 is SNHLY and CDR2 FYNNEI. The full variable domain, in which reference TRBV2 and TRBJ2-4 provide the parts outside the CDR3, is EPEVTQTPSHQVTQMGQEVILRCVPISNHLYFYWYRQILGQKVEFLVSFYNNEISEKSEIFDDQFSVERPDGSNFTLKIRSTKLEDSAMYFCASGGGRTLAKNIQYFGAGTRLSVL.